These 6 T cell receptor beta chains share one sample of origin, sequenced in a study of shared clonotypes between healthy human individuals. The repertoire was sequenced with immunoSEQ multiplex PCR; TCRdb's copy has only in-frame clones and lacks some. The data hold 2 million to 2.5 million clones, with 90% to 95% observed a single time. Input material: naive CD4+ T cells from PBMCs. Subset defined: CD45RA+ positively selected. The receptor set was obtained from a man aged 18 to 29 in good health. Some clones in this sample may be carry-over from other donors' samples.

The CDR3 bases are TGTGCCAGCAGTTTATACGGACTAGCGGGACAAGAGACCCAGTACTTC. Translating it yields CASSLYGLAGQETQYF. V and J are TRBV27 and TRBJ2-5; 12 bases are a match to TRBD2. J was trimmed by 2 bases and V by 1 base; bases with no gene match: 2. The V gene's germline CDR1 is MNHEY and CDR2 SMNVEV (reference sequence). The CDR3 extends over 16 amino acids.

In the case of this clone: This sample also contains other DNA sequences that code for the same CDR3. The chain links TRBV7-2 to TRBJ2-5; no definite D call. The CDR3 length is 13 residues. Trimming shortened V by 1 base and J by 5 bases, and 8 bases separated the two germline ends. In germline, CDR1 is SGHTA, CDR2 FQGNSA. The CDR3 sequence is CASSLVREETQYF. CDR3 DNA: TGTGCCAGCAGCTTAGTCCGTGAGGAGACCCAGTACTTC.

The chain recombines TRBV28 with TRBJ2-2; 10 bases match TRBD1. Losses at the gene ends were 5 bases for V and 6 bases for J; bases not matched to a gene: 9. The CDR3 is made up of 16 amino acids. The germline gives CDR1 MDHEN, CDR2 SYDVKM. The CDR3 sequence is CASSAPGQGIPGELFF. In nucleotides, the CDR3 is TGTGCCAGCAGTGCACCGGGACAGGGGATCCCCGGGGAGCTGTTTTTT.

The J gene is TRBJ2-7, the V gene TRBV5-8, with a possible D match to TRBD2 (5 bases). The CDR3 has 12 residues. Germline V gives CDR1 SGHTS, CDR2 YDEGEE. V was trimmed by 5 bases and J by 7 bases, leaving 13 bases between them. The CDR3 DNA follows: TGTGCCAGCAGTTGGCCCTCGGGGGAGCAGTACTTC. It codes for CASSWPSGEQYF.

The chain employs TRBV9 and TRBJ1-1, with 7 bases lining up with TRBD1. The V and J ends lost 4 bases and 5 bases, in that order; junction bases with no gene match: 5. The CDR3 runs 13 residues. Germline CDR1 reads SGDLS; CDR2 reads YYNGEE. DNA of the CDR3: TGTGCCAGCAGCCATACAGGGGATACTGAAGCTTTCTTT. The encoded protein is CASSHTGDTEAFF.

The rearrangement joins TRBV6-1 to TRBJ2-5, with 12 bases fitting TRBD2. CDR3 length equals 19 residues. The germline V gene has CDR1 MNHNS and CDR2 SASEGT. J was trimmed by 0 bases and V by 3 bases; bases with no gene match: 11. For the CDR3, the DNA is TGTGCCAGCAGTGAGGGCGGACTAGCGGGACGGAGGTACCAAGAGACCCAGTACTTC. Translated: CASSEGGLAGRRYQETQYF.